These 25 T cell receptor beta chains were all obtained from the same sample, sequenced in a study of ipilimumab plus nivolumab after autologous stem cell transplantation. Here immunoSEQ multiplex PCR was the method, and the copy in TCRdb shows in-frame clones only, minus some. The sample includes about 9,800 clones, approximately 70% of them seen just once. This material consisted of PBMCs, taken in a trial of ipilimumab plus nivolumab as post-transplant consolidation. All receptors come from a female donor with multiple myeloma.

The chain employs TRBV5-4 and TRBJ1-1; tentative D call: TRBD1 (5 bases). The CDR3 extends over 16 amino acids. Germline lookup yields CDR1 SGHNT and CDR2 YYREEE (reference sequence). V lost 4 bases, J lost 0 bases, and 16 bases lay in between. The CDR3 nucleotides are TGTGCCAGCAGCCCCAGGGCCGGGCAGATGAACACTGAAGCTTTCTTT. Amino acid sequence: CASSPRAGQMNTEAFF.

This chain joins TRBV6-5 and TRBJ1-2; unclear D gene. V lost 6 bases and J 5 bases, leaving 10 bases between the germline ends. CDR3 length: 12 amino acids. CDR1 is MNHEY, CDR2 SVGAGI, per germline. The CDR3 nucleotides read TGTGCCAGCAGGGATATGGGGTATGGCTACACCTTC. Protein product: CASRDMGYGYTF.

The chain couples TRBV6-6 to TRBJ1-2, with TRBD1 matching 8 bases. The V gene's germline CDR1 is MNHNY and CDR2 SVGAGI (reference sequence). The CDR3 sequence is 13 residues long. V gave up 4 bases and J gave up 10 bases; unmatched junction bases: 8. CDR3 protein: CASSSPTGAFYTF. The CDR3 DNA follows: TGTGCCAGCAGTTCCCCGACAGGGGCGTTCTACACCTTC.

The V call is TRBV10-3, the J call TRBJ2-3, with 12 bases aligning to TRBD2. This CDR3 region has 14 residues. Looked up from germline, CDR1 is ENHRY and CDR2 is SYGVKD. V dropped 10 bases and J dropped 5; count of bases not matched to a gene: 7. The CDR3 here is CATRLAGEVDTQYF. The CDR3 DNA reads TGTGCCACCCGACTAGCGGGAGAGGTAGATACGCAGTATTTT.

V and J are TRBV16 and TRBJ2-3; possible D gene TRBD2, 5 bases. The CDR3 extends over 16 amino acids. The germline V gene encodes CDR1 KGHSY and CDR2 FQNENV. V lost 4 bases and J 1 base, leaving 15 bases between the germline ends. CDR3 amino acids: CASSPRGGGGTDTQYF. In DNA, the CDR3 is TGTGCCAGCAGCCCCCGAGGAGGTGGGGGCACAGATACGCAGTATTTT.

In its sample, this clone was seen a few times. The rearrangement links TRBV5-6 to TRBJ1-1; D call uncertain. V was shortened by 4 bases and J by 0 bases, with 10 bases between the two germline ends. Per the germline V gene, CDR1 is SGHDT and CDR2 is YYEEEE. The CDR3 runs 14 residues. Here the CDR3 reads CASSIGTLNTEAFF. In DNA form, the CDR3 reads TGTGCCAGCAGCATCGGAACGTTGAACACTGAAGCTTTCTTT.

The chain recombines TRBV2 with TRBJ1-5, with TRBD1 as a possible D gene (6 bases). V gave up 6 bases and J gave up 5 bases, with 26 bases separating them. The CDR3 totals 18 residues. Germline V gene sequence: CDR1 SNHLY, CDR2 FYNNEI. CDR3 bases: TGTGCCAGCAGCGTCGACGCGAAACGTCAGGGGTTCGATCAGCCCCAGCATTTT. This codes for CASSVDAKRQGFDQPQHF.

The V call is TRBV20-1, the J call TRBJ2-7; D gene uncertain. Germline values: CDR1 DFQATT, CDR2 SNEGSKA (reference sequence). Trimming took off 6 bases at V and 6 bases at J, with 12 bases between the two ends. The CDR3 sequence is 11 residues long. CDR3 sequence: CSARENFEQYF. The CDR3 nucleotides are TGCAGTGCCCGTGAAAATTTCGAGCAGTACTTC.

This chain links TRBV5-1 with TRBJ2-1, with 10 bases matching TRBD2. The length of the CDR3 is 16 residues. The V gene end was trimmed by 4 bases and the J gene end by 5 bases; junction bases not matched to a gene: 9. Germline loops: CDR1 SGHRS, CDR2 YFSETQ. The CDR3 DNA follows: TGCGCCAGCAGCCCGGGGACTAGCGAAATAAACAATGAGCAGTTCTTC. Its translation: CASSPGTSEINNEQFF.

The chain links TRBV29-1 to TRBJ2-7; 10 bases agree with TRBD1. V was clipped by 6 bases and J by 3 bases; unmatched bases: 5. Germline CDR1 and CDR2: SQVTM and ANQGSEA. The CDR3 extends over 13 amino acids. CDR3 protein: CSVSGTGVYEQYF. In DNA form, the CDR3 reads TGCAGCGTCTCCGGGACAGGGGTCTACGAGCAGTACTTC.

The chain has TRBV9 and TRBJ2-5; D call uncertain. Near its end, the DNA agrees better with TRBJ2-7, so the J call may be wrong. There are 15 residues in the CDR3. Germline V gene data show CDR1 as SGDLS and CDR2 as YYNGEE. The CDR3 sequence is CASSVGTESPYEQYF. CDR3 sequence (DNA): TGTGCCAGCAGCGTAGGGACCGAGTCGCCCTACGAGCAGTACTTC.

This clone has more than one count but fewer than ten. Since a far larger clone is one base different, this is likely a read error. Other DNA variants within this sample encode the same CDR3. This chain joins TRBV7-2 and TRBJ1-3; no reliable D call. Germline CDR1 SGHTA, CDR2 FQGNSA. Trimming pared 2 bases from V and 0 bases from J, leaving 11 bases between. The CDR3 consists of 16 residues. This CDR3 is CASSLTGGNSGNTIYF. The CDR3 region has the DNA TGTGCCAGCAGCTTAACGGGAGGGAACTCTGGAAACACCATATATTTT.

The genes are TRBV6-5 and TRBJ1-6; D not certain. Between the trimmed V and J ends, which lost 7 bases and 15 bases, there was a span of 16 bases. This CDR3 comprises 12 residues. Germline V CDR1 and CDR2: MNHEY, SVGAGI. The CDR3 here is CASTAFGRHLHF. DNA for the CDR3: TGTGCCAGCACCGCTTTCGGACGACACCTCCACTTT.

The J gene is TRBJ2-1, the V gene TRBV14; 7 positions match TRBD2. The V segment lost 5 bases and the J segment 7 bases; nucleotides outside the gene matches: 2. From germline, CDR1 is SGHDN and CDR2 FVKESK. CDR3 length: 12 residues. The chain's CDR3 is CASSFGGNEQFF. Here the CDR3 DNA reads TGTGCCAGCAGCTTCGGGGGGAATGAGCAGTTCTTC.

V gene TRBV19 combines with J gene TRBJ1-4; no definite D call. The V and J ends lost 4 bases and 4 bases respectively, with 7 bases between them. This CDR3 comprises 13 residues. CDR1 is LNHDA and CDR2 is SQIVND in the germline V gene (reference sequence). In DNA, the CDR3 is TGTGCCAGTAGTAGCCAGGATAATGAAAAACTGTTTTTT. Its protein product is CASSSQDNEKLFF. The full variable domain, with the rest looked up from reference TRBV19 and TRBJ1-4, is DGGITQSPKYLFRKEGQNVTLSCEQNLNHDAMYWYRQDPGQGLRLIYYSQIVNDFQKGDIAEGYSVSREKKESFPLTVTSAQKNPTAFYLCASSSQDNEKLFFGSGTQLSVL.

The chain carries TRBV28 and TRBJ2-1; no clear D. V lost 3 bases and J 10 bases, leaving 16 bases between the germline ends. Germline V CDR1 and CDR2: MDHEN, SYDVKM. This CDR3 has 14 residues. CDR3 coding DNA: TGTGCCAGCAGTTTGACCCTACCTACTGGCGAGCAGTTCTTC. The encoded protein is CASSLTLPTGEQFF.

The CDR3 protein is CAISETTGAGNEQFF. Here the CDR3 DNA reads TGTGCCATCAGTGAGACGACCGGGGCTGGGAATGAGCAGTTCTTC. This chain connects TRBV10-3 to TRBJ2-1; D tentatively fits TRBD1 or TRBD2 (5 bases each). CDR3 length: 15 amino acids. V lost 2 bases and J lost 7, with 15 bases in between. Per the germline V gene, CDR1 is ENHRY and CDR2 is SYGVKD.

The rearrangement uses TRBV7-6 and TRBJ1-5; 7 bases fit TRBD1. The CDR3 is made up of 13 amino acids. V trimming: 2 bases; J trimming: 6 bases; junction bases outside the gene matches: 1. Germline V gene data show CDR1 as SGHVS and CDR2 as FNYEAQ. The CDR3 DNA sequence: TGTGCCAGCAGCTTACAGGGGGGTCAGCCCCAGCATTTT. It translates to CASSLQGGQPQHF.

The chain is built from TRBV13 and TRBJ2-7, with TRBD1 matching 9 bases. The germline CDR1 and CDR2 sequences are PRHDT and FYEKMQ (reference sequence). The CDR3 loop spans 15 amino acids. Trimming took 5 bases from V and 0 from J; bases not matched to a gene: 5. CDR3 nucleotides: TGTGCCAGCAGCGGGACAGGGCTGGGCTCCTACGAGCAGTACTTC. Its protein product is CASSGTGLGSYEQYF.

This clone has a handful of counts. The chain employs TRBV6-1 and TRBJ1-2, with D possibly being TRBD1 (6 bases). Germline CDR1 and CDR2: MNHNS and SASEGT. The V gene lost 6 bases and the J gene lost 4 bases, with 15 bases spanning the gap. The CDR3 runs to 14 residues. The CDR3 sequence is CASRKGRGAYGYTF. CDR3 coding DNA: TGTGCCAGCAGAAAGGGGCGGGGGGCCTATGGCTACACCTTC.

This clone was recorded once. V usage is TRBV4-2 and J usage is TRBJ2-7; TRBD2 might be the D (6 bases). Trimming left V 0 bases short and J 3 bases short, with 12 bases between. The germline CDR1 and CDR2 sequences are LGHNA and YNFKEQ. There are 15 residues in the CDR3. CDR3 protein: CASSQDYGSNYEQYF. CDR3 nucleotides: TGTGCCAGCAGCCAAGATTACGGGAGTAACTACGAGCAGTACTTC.

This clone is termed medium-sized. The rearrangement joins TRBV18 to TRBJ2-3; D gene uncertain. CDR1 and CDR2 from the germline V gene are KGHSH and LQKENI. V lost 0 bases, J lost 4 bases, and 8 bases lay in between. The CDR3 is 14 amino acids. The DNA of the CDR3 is TGTGCCAGCTCACCACCGGTGGGTTCAGATACGCAGTATTTT. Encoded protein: CASSPPVGSDTQYF.

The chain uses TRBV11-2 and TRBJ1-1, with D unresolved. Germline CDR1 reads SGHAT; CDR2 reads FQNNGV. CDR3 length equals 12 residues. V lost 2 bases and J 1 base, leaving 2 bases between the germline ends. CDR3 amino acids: CASSLSNTEAFF. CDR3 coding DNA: TGTGCCAGCAGCTTATCGAACACTGAAGCTTTCTTT.

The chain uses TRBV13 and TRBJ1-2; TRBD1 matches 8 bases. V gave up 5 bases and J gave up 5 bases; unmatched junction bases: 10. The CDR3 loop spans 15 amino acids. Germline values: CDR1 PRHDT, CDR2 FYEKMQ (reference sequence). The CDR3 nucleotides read TGTGCCAGCAGCACGCCGGACAGGGTGACTTATGGCTACACCTTC. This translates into CASSTPDRVTYGYTF.

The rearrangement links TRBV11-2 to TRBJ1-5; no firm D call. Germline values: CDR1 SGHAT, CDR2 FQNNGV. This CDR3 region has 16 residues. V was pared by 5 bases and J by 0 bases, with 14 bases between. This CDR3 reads CASSQSGRASNQPQHF. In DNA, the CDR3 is TGTGCCAGCAGCCAATCGGGGAGGGCTAGCAATCAGCCCCAGCATTTT.